These 15 T cell receptor beta chains came from one sample sequenced in a study of molecular identifiers for immune sequencing clone quantification. TCRdb itself ran the PCR reads through MiXCR, one entry per CDR3 protein. Among about 630,000 distinct CDR3 sequences listed, about 25% were seen once. Sequencing was performed on naive CD8+ T cells from blood, with Jurkat cell RNA spiked in. Subset of the sample: FACS-sorted CD8+CD4-CCR7+CD45RA+ naive T cells. Source of these receptors: a human donor in good health. Some libraries in this study had Jurkat cell RNA spiked in.

This clonotype was found a few times. This chain links TRBV11-2 with TRBJ1-2; D is uncertain. Trimming took 7 bases from V and 3 from J, leaving 12 bases between them. Germline values: CDR1 SGHAT, CDR2 FQNNGV. The CDR3 is 13 residues long. This chain's CDR3 is CASMPMPYYGYTF. CDR3 coding DNA: TGTGCCAGCATGCCGATGCCCTACTATGGCTACACCTTC.

This clonotype appeared many times. This chain uses TRBV28 with TRBJ2-7; no firm D call. The CDR3 is made up of 12 amino acids. Trimming took 6 bases from V and 4 from J, leaving 10 bases between them. The V gene's germline CDR1 is MDHEN and CDR2 SYDVKM. The CDR3 sequence is CASSHTIYEQYF. The CDR3 DNA follows: TGTGCCAGCAGCCACACGATTTACGAGCAGTACTTC. Full variable domain (outside the CDR3, taken from reference TRBV28 and TRBJ2-7): DVKVTQSSRYLVKRTGEKVFLECVQDMDHENMFWYRQDPGLGLRLIYFSYDVKMKEKGDIPEGYSVSREKKERFSLILESASTNQTSMYLCASSHTIYEQYFGPGTRLTVT.

In its sample, this clonotype was seen once. Possible read error: a much larger clone is one base away. V usage is TRBV5-6 and J usage is TRBJ2-7; D might be TRBD1 (6 bases). This CDR3 comprises 13 residues. The germline CDR1 and CDR2 sequences are SGHDT and YYEEEE. CDR3 nucleotide sequence: TGTGCCAGCGGCTTCGACAGGAACTACGAGCAGTACTTC. Protein: CASGFDRNYEQYF. Drawing the rest from reference TRBV5-6 and TRBJ2-7, the complete variable domain is DAGVTQSPTHLIKTRGQQVTLRCSPKSGHDTVSWYQQALGQGPQFIFQYYEEEERQRGNFPDRFSGHQFPNYSSELNVNALLLGDSALYLCASGFDRNYEQYFGPGTRLTVT.

This clonotype was found a few times. The chain combines TRBV11-2 with TRBJ1-2; D possibly corresponds to TRBD1 (6 bases). Trimming removed 3 bases at V and 3 bases at J, with 11 bases between. CDR1 is SGHAT and CDR2 is FQNNGV in the germline V gene. The CDR3 runs 14 residues. In DNA, the CDR3 is TGTGCCAGCAGCTTTGGGGGCGCAGACTATGGCTACACCTTC. The encoded protein is CASSFGGADYGYTF.

This clonotype was counted once. The rearrangement joins TRBV6-1 to TRBJ2-1; 11 nucleotides align to TRBD2. Germline V gene data show CDR1 as MNHNS and CDR2 as SASEGT. CDR3 length: 17 residues. Trimming cost V 6 bases and J 3 bases; bases outside gene matches: 10. The CDR3 protein is CASRSTPGLADYNEQFF. The CDR3, as DNA: TGTGCCAGCAGGAGCACTCCGGGACTAGCGGACTACAATGAGCAGTTCTTC.

This clonotype was seen only a few times. The chain uses TRBV19 and TRBJ2-5; 15 positions match TRBD2. J was trimmed by 5 bases and V by 4 bases; bases with no gene match: 11. The germline CDR1 and CDR2 sequences are LNHDA and SQIVND (reference sequence). The CDR3 length is 18 residues. CDR3 DNA sequence: TGTGCCAGTAGTACCTATTCAGGACTAGCGGGAGGGCCTGAGACCCAGTACTTC. Translated, it gives CASSTYSGLAGGPETQYF.

The rearrangement uses TRBV6-5 and TRBJ2-1, with D tentatively TRBD2 (5 bases). V was cut by 6 bases and J by 4 bases, with 16 bases left in between. The CDR3 has 15 residues. Germline V gene data show CDR1 as MNHEY and CDR2 as SVGAGI. CDR3 bases: TGTGCCAGCAGCCAACTAGGCCCTAGGTACAATGAGCAGTTCTTC. Its protein product is CASSQLGPRYNEQFF.

On this clonotype itself: A single base separates this from a much larger clone, so it may be a read error. The CDR3 protein is CAWSGIMSTEAFF. CDR3 bases: TGTGCCTGGAGCGGCATTATGAGCACTGAAGCTTTCTTT. V gene TRBV30 combines with J gene TRBJ1-1; D is ambiguous. Trimming stripped 3 bases from V and 4 bases from J, with 12 bases between. The CDR3 runs 13 residues. Looked up from germline, CDR1 is GTSNPN and CDR2 is SVGIG (reference sequence).

The chain recombines TRBV28 with TRBJ1-5; possibly TRBD1 for D (5 bases). CDR3 length: 15 amino acids. Germline V gives CDR1 MDHEN, CDR2 SYDVKM. V was trimmed by 5 bases and J by 4 bases, leaving 15 bases between them. Here the CDR3 DNA reads TGTGCCAGCAGTGTATCCGGGACCGCTAATCAGCCCCAGCATTTT. Its protein is CASSVSGTANQPQHF.

Here the CDR3 reads CASSGVGGISGANVLTF. The CDR3 coding sequence is TGTGCCAGCAGTGGAGTTGGCGGGATCTCTGGGGCCAACGTCCTGACTTTC. The chain uses TRBV2 and TRBJ2-6; TRBD2 might be the D (6 bases). This CDR3 spans 17 amino acids. Germline values: CDR1 SNHLY, CDR2 FYNNEI. V gave up 4 bases and J gave up 0 bases, with 13 bases separating them.

The chain couples TRBV5-1 to TRBJ1-4, with 7 positions matching TRBD1. The CDR3 contains 16 residues. The J segment lost 0 bases and the V segment lost 4 bases, leaving 6 bases of the junction unmatched. Germline-derived CDR1 and CDR2 are SGHRS and YFSETQ. The CDR3 loop reads CASSRDSTPTNEKLFF. The DNA for the CDR3 is TGCGCCAGCAGCAGGGACAGTACCCCAACTAATGAAAAACTGTTTTTT.

This clonotype was counted between two and nine times. The junction shows a germline mismatch at one end, possibly a read error. The CDR3 here is CASTYRQGYTDTQYF. CDR3 nucleotide sequence: TGTGCCAGCACTTACCGACAGGGATACACAGATACGCAGTATTTT. V gene TRBV6-5 combines with J gene TRBJ2-3; 7 bases fit TRBD1. The CDR3 is made up of 15 amino acids. Germline CDR1 is MNHEY and CDR2 is SVGAGI.

The J gene is TRBJ1-1, the V gene TRBV7-9, with a tentative D call TRBD1 (6 bases). V shed 4 bases and J shed 9 bases, with 21 bases lying between them. CDR1 and CDR2 from the germline V gene are SEHNR and FQNEAQ (reference sequence). The CDR3 loop spans 15 amino acids. The CDR3 loop reads CASSWEGGALSQAFF. The CDR3 DNA reads TGTGCCAGCAGCTGGGAGGGGGGGGCGCTTTCCCAAGCTTTCTTT.

V is TRBV19 and J is TRBJ2-2, with 10 bases fitting TRBD2. Germline values: CDR1 LNHDA, CDR2 SQIVND (reference sequence). V lost 6 bases, J lost 5 bases, and 3 bases stayed unmatched. The CDR3 sequence is 14 residues long. As DNA, the CDR3 is TGTGCCAGTAGACTAGCGGGAAGGACCGGGGAGCTGTTTTTT. Its protein is CASRLAGRTGELFF. Using reference TRBV19 and TRBJ2-2 for the parts outside the CDR3, the full variable domain is DGGITQSPKYLFRKEGQNVTLSCEQNLNHDAMYWYRQDPGQGLRLIYYSQIVNDFQKGDIAEGYSVSREKKESFPLTVTSAQKNPTAFYLCASRLAGRTGELFFGEGSRLTVL.

This clonotype came up a few times. The rearrangement links TRBV20-1 to TRBJ1-2, with D hard to call. Germline V gives CDR1 DFQATT, CDR2 SNEGSKA (reference sequence). The CDR3 contains 13 residues. Trimming pared 7 bases from V and 8 bases from J, leaving 20 bases between. In nucleotides, the CDR3 is TGCAGTGTCCCCCCCGTGGGAGGAGGCGGCTACACCTTC. It translates to CSVPPVGGGGYTF.